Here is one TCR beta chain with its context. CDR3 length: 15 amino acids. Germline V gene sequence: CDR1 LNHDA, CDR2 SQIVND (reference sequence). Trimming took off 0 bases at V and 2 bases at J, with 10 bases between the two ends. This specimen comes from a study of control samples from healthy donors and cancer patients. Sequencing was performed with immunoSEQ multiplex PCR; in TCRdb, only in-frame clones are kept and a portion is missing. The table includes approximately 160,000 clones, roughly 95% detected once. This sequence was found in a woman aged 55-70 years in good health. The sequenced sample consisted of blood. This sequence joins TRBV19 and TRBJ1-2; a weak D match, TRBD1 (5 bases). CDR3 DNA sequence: TGTGCCAGTAGTATAGATCGTGGGGGAAACTATGGCTACACCTTC. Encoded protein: CASSIDRGGNYGYTF. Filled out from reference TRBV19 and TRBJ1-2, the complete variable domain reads DGGITQSPKYLFRKEGQNVTLSCEQNLNHDAMYWYRQDPGQGLRLIYYSQIVNDFQKGDIAEGYSVSREKKESFPLTVTSAQKNPTAFYLCASSIDRGGNYGYTFGSGTRLTVV.